Listed below are T cell receptor beta chains from one sample, sequenced in a study of PD-1 blockade in classical Hodgkin lymphoma. Here immunoSEQ multiplex PCR was the method, and the copy in TCRdb shows in-frame clones only, minus some. The profile shows 28,000 or so clones, around four fifths of them singletons. Sequencing was performed on peripheral blood mononuclear cells (PBMCs), taken before the fourth cycle of nivolumab. These receptor sequences come from a human donor with classical Hodgkin lymphoma. CDR3s include the opening cysteine and the closing phenylalanine or tryptophan. The D gene is left open where the match is weak. The size of a clone is reported for some rows only, either as once, few or many, or as a class for expanded clones.

cdr3_aa: CASSFRQAYGYTF
cdr3_nt: TGTGCCAGCAGTTTCCGACAGGCCTATGGCTACACCTTC
j_call: TRBJ1-2
v_call: TRBV6-6
d_call: NA
clone_size: NA

cdr3_aa: CASQIGWKAVYGYTF
cdr3_nt: TGTGCCAGCCAGATAGGGTGGAAGGCAGTATATGGCTACACCTTC
j_call: TRBJ1-2
v_call: TRBV6-6
d_call: NA
clone_size: NA

cdr3_aa: CATSRTDTQYF
cdr3_nt: TGTGCCACATCCCGCACAGATACGCAGTATTTT
j_call: TRBJ2-3
v_call: TRBV6-1
d_call: NA
clone_size: NA

cdr3_aa: CASSPREGIGNTIYF
cdr3_nt: TGTGCCAGCAGTCCCCGGGAGGGTATCGGAAACACCATATATTTT
j_call: TRBJ1-3
v_call: TRBV6-1
d_call: NA
clone_size: few

cdr3_aa: CASSMTSRPLYNEQFF
cdr3_nt: TGTGCCAGTAGTATGACTAGCCGACCCCTCTACAATGAGCAGTTCTTC
j_call: TRBJ2-1
v_call: TRBV19
d_call: TRBD2
clone_size: NA

cdr3_aa: CASSLAVTGSNEQYF
cdr3_nt: TGTGCCAGCAGCTTAGCGGTGACAGGGTCAAACGAGCAGTACTTC
j_call: TRBJ2-7
v_call: TRBV7-8
d_call: TRBD1
clone_size: NA

cdr3_aa: CASSVGIREADRWELFF
cdr3_nt: TGTGCCAGCAGTGTGGGGATCCGGGAAGCGGATAGGTGGGAGCTGTTTTTT
j_call: TRBJ2-2
v_call: TRBV6-1
d_call: NA
clone_size: NA

cdr3_aa: CSANENTEAFF
cdr3_nt: TGCAGTGCTAATGAGAACACTGAAGCTTTCTTT
j_call: TRBJ1-1
v_call: TRBV20-1
d_call: NA
clone_size: NA

cdr3_aa: CASSLVGGTQETQYF
cdr3_nt: TGTGCCAGCAGCTTAGTTGGGGGGACGCAAGAGACCCAGTACTTC
j_call: TRBJ2-5
v_call: TRBV7-9
d_call: NA
clone_size: NA

cdr3_aa: CASSLGQTNEKLFF
cdr3_nt: TGTGCCAGCAGCCTGGGACAGACAAATGAAAAACTGTTTTTT
j_call: TRBJ1-4
v_call: TRBV7-8
d_call: TRBD1
clone_size: NA

cdr3_aa: CASSSGRSEQFF
cdr3_nt: TGCGCCAGCAGCTCCGGGAGAAGTGAGCAGTTCTTC
j_call: TRBJ2-1
v_call: TRBV5-1
d_call: NA
clone_size: NA

cdr3_aa: CASSPGQNYEQYF
cdr3_nt: TGTGCCAGCAGTCCGGGACAGAACTACGAGCAGTACTTC
j_call: TRBJ2-7
v_call: TRBV6-5
d_call: TRBD1
clone_size: NA

cdr3_aa: CASKYRGVYEQYF
cdr3_nt: TGTGCCAGCAAGTACAGGGGGGTTTACGAGCAGTACTTC
j_call: TRBJ2-7
v_call: TRBV2
d_call: TRBD1
clone_size: few

cdr3_aa: CASSIGAGGPNEQFF
cdr3_nt: TGTGCCAGTAGTATAGGAGCGGGAGGTCCCAATGAGCAGTTCTTC
j_call: TRBJ2-1
v_call: TRBV19
d_call: TRBD2
clone_size: few

cdr3_aa: CASSLAETQYF
cdr3_nt: TGCGCCAGCAGCTTGGCAGAGACCCAGTACTTC
j_call: TRBJ2-5
v_call: TRBV5-1
d_call: NA
clone_size: NA

cdr3_aa: CAISDPSGRAGETQYF
cdr3_nt: TGTGCCATCAGTGATCCCAGCGGGAGGGCCGGTGAGACCCAGTACTTC
j_call: TRBJ2-5
v_call: TRBV10-3
d_call: TRBD2
clone_size: NA

cdr3_aa: CASSQRGQVNTGELFF
cdr3_nt: TGCGCCAGCAGCCAAAGAGGACAGGTTAACACCGGGGAGCTGTTTTTT
j_call: TRBJ2-2
v_call: TRBV4-1
d_call: TRBD1
clone_size: NA

cdr3_aa: CASSPQRDREQYF
cdr3_nt: TGCGCCAGCAGCCCACAGCGGGACCGTGAGCAGTACTTC
j_call: TRBJ2-7
v_call: TRBV5-1
d_call: TRBD2
clone_size: few

cdr3_aa: CASSLREGTYEQYF
cdr3_nt: TGTGCCAGCAGCTTACGAGAGGGTACCTACGAGCAGTACTTC
j_call: TRBJ2-7
v_call: TRBV7-6
d_call: NA
clone_size: NA

cdr3_aa: CASSLRGAGYGYTF
cdr3_nt: TGTGCCAGCAGTTTGAGGGGAGCAGGCTATGGCTACACCTTC
j_call: TRBJ1-2
v_call: TRBV28
d_call: NA
clone_size: once

cdr3_aa: CASSLRTSGRAGAYEQYF
cdr3_nt: TGTGCCAGCAGCTTACGGACTAGCGGGAGGGCCGGCGCGTACGAGCAGTACTTC
j_call: TRBJ2-7
v_call: TRBV11-1
d_call: TRBD2
clone_size: NA

cdr3_aa: CASKNRNTEAFF
cdr3_nt: TGCGCCAGCAAAAATCGGAACACTGAAGCTTTCTTT
j_call: TRBJ1-1
v_call: TRBV10-2
d_call: NA
clone_size: few

cdr3_aa: CSVAGERSSYNEQFF
cdr3_nt: TGCAGCGTCGCCGGGGAAAGGAGTTCCTACAATGAGCAGTTCTTC
j_call: TRBJ2-1
v_call: TRBV29-1
d_call: NA
clone_size: NA

cdr3_aa: CASSYSTGTSNYGYTF
cdr3_nt: TGTGCCAGCAGTTACTCGACTGGCACCTCTAACTATGGCTACACCTTC
j_call: TRBJ1-2
v_call: TRBV6-5
d_call: NA
clone_size: NA

cdr3_aa: CASSETYRDHEQYF
cdr3_nt: TGTGCCAGCAGCGAAACCTACAGGGACCACGAGCAGTACTTC
j_call: TRBJ2-7
v_call: TRBV6-1
d_call: NA
clone_size: NA

cdr3_aa: CASSQPQETQYF
cdr3_nt: TGCGCCAGCAGCCAGCCGCAAGAGACCCAGTACTTC
j_call: TRBJ2-5
v_call: TRBV5-1
d_call: NA
clone_size: NA

cdr3_aa: CASSQRLSYEQYF
cdr3_nt: TGTGCCAGCAGCCAGCGGCTCAGCTACGAGCAGTACTTC
j_call: TRBJ2-7
v_call: TRBV2
d_call: NA
clone_size: NA

cdr3_aa: CASSFEVSNTEAFF
cdr3_nt: TGTGCCAGCAGTTTTGAGGTTTCGAACACTGAAGCTTTCTTT
j_call: TRBJ1-1
v_call: TRBV28
d_call: NA
clone_size: NA

cdr3_aa: CASSIRGATEAFF
cdr3_nt: TGTGCCAGCAGCATCCGGGGGGCCACTGAAGCTTTCTTT
j_call: TRBJ1-1
v_call: TRBV27
d_call: NA
clone_size: NA

cdr3_aa: CASTLFGGTLDNYGYTF
cdr3_nt: TGTGCCAGCACCCTTTTTGGCGGAACTCTTGATAACTATGGCTACACCTTC
j_call: TRBJ1-2
v_call: TRBV27
d_call: NA
clone_size: NA

cdr3_aa: CASSPYTEAFF
cdr3_nt: TGTGCCAGCAGTCCTTACACTGAAGCTTTCTTT
j_call: TRBJ1-1
v_call: TRBV6-1
d_call: NA
clone_size: NA

cdr3_aa: CASSGRGATNEKLFF
cdr3_nt: TGCGCCAGCAGCGGACGAGGTGCAACTAATGAAAAACTGTTTTTT
j_call: TRBJ1-4
v_call: TRBV5-1
d_call: NA
clone_size: NA

cdr3_aa: CASSDSSLTSGRAASYEQYF
cdr3_nt: TGTGCCAGCAGTGACTCGTCGTTGACTAGCGGGAGAGCGGCCTCCTACGAGCAGTACTTC
j_call: TRBJ2-7
v_call: TRBV6-4
d_call: TRBD2
clone_size: NA

cdr3_aa: CASSLLEMAGELFF
cdr3_nt: TGTGCCAGCAGCCTTCTAGAGATGGCCGGGGAGCTGTTTTTT
j_call: TRBJ2-2
v_call: TRBV6-1
d_call: NA
clone_size: few

cdr3_aa: CASSERGTSAPGELFF
cdr3_nt: TGTGCCAGCAGTGAACGGGGGACTAGTGCTCCCGGGGAGCTGTTTTTT
j_call: TRBJ2-2
v_call: TRBV6-1
d_call: TRBD2
clone_size: NA

cdr3_aa: CASSLDRGRETQYF
cdr3_nt: TGCGCCAGCAGCTTGGACAGGGGACGGGAGACCCAGTACTTC
j_call: TRBJ2-5
v_call: TRBV5-1
d_call: TRBD1
clone_size: NA

cdr3_aa: CASIYPGEQGIAEAFF
cdr3_nt: TGTGCCAGTATCTACCCGGGAGAACAGGGTATCGCTGAAGCTTTCTTT
j_call: TRBJ1-1
v_call: TRBV19
d_call: NA
clone_size: NA

cdr3_aa: CAWMGNTEAFF
cdr3_nt: TGTGCCTGGATGGGGAACACTGAAGCTTTCTTT
j_call: TRBJ1-1
v_call: TRBV30
d_call: NA
clone_size: few

cdr3_aa: CAWKGPYEQYF
cdr3_nt: TGTGCCTGGAAAGGGCCCTACGAGCAGTACTTC
j_call: TRBJ2-7
v_call: TRBV30
d_call: NA
clone_size: NA

cdr3_aa: CAWSGQMNTEAFF
cdr3_nt: TGTGCCTGGTCGGGACAGATGAACACTGAAGCTTTCTTT
j_call: TRBJ1-1
v_call: TRBV30
d_call: TRBD1
clone_size: once

cdr3_aa: CASKHSEDLYNEQFF
cdr3_nt: TGTGCCAGCAAACACTCCGAAGACCTTTACAATGAGCAGTTCTTC
j_call: TRBJ2-1
v_call: TRBV6-1
d_call: NA
clone_size: NA

cdr3_aa: CASSDSATNEKLFF
cdr3_nt: TGTGCCAGCTCCGACAGTGCAACTAATGAAAAACTGTTTTTT
j_call: TRBJ1-4
v_call: TRBV18
d_call: NA
clone_size: few

cdr3_aa: CASSSSINSYEQYF
cdr3_nt: TGTGCCAGCAGTTCCTCAATAAACTCCTACGAGCAGTACTTC
j_call: TRBJ2-7
v_call: TRBV7-2
d_call: NA
clone_size: NA

cdr3_aa: CASMAADTQYF
cdr3_nt: TGCGCCAGCATGGCCGCAGATACGCAGTATTTT
j_call: TRBJ2-3
v_call: TRBV5-1
d_call: NA
clone_size: NA

cdr3_aa: CAISGTLGLGEKLFF
cdr3_nt: TGTGCCATCAGTGGCACCTTGGGGTTGGGGGAAAAACTGTTTTTT
j_call: TRBJ1-4
v_call: TRBV10-3
d_call: NA
clone_size: NA

cdr3_aa: CASSVSAGADFHEQYF
cdr3_nt: TGTGCCAGCAGTGTCAGCGCGGGAGCGGACTTTCACGAGCAGTACTTC
j_call: TRBJ2-7
v_call: TRBV25-1
d_call: TRBD2
clone_size: NA

cdr3_aa: CASSLGTDYGYTF
cdr3_nt: TGTGCCAGCAGTCTCGGGACAGACTATGGCTACACCTTC
j_call: TRBJ1-2
v_call: TRBV28
d_call: TRBD1
clone_size: once

cdr3_aa: CASSLQGEQYF
cdr3_nt: TGTGCCAGCAGCCTACAGGGGGAGCAGTACTTC
j_call: TRBJ2-7
v_call: TRBV6-6
d_call: TRBD1
clone_size: NA

cdr3_aa: CASSRGQGQETQYF
cdr3_nt: TGCGCCAGCAGCCGTGGACAGGGTCAAGAGACCCAGTACTTC
j_call: TRBJ2-5
v_call: TRBV5-1
d_call: TRBD1
clone_size: NA

cdr3_aa: CASSLGPRSIEKLFF
cdr3_nt: TGTGCCAGCAGTTTAGGCCCCAGGTCGATAGAAAAACTGTTTTTT
j_call: TRBJ1-4
v_call: TRBV28
d_call: NA
clone_size: few

cdr3_aa: CASSLWAGGPTEAFF
cdr3_nt: TGTGCCAGCAGTTTATGGGCCGGGGGGCCCACTGAAGCTTTCTTT
j_call: TRBJ1-1
v_call: TRBV28
d_call: NA
clone_size: NA

cdr3_aa: CASRSGGVYEQYF
cdr3_nt: TGTGCCAGCCGTAGCGGAGGGGTTTACGAGCAGTACTTC
j_call: TRBJ2-7
v_call: TRBV2
d_call: NA
clone_size: NA

cdr3_aa: CASSQEGYTEAFF
cdr3_nt: TGTGCCAGCAGCCAGGAGGGATACACTGAAGCTTTCTTT
j_call: TRBJ1-1
v_call: TRBV28
d_call: NA
clone_size: NA

cdr3_aa: CASSQVATEAFF
cdr3_nt: TGTGCCAGCTCCCAAGTTGCCACTGAAGCTTTCTTT
j_call: TRBJ1-1
v_call: TRBV6-1
d_call: NA
clone_size: once